The T cell receptor (beta chain) described here comes from a study of blood T cell repertoires in COVID-19. CDR3 length: 14 residues. Per germline, CDR1 LGHNA and CDR2 YNFKEQ. Trimming took off 10 bases at V and 3 bases at J, with 18 bases between the two ends. Clones were sequenced by immunoSEQ multiplex PCR, and TCRdb holds only the in-frame ones, with some missing. Of roughly 230,000 clones in the sample, roughly 84% are singletons; the top ten hold around 7.2%. The chain has TRBV4-2 and TRBJ1-1; D not resolved. Specimen: peripheral blood. The sequence came from a woman between 50 and 59 years old with acute or convalescent COVID-19. CDR3 in amino acids: CATTEGGDDTEAFF. As DNA, the CDR3 is TGTGCCACAACGGAAGGAGGTGACGACACTGAAGCTTTCTTT.